The 21 T cell receptor beta chains below all came from one sample that was sequenced in a study of vaccination effects on CD4 cells after COVID-19. CD4+ T cell isolation took place after 10 days of culture. Two-dose BNT162b2 or mRNA-1273 vaccination was given to participants. These receptors are not linked to any known antigen. Repertoires were generated with immunoSEQ multiplex PCR, while TCRdb's copy carries only in-frame clones and drops some. The sample holds tens of thousands of clones; around 70% are singletons and the top ten take about 2.5%. Source: CD4+ T cells from PBMCs cultured without peptide, taken after COVID-19 vaccination. These receptors all come from a human donor who received a COVID-19 vaccine.

This sequence joins TRBV30 and TRBJ1-2; 9 bases are a match to TRBD1. V was pared by 3 bases and J by 8 bases, with 4 bases of the junction left unmatched. CDR3 length: 12 amino acids. Germline-derived CDR1 and CDR2 are GTSNPN and SVGIG (reference sequence). For the CDR3, the DNA is TGTGCCTGGAGACAGGGGGCGCGGGGCTACACCTTC. The encoded protein is CAWRQGARGYTF. Complete variable domain (other parts from reference TRBV30 and TRBJ1-2): SQTIHQWPATLVQPVGSPLSLECTVEGTSNPNLYWYRQAAGRGLQLLFYSVGIGQISSEVPQNLSASRPQDRQFILSSKKLLLSDSGFYLCAWRQGARGYTFGSGTRLTVV.

The rearrangement joins TRBV29-1 to TRBJ2-5; D may be TRBD2 (6 bases). Germline CDR1 is SQVTM and CDR2 is ANQGSEA. The CDR3 is 13 residues long. With 4 bases removed from V and 1 base from J, the gap between germline ends came to 10 bases. The CDR3 nucleotides read TGCAGCGTTGCGAGGGGACTCCAAGAGACCCAGTACTTC. It yields the protein CSVARGLQETQYF.

The gene calls are TRBV19 and TRBJ1-2, with a weak D call TRBD1 (6 bases). The CDR3 spans 13 residues. V shed 3 bases and J shed 3 bases, with 8 bases lying between them. The germline CDR1 and CDR2 sequences are LNHDA and SQIVND (reference sequence). The CDR3 here is CASSIRTDYGYTF. CDR3 nucleotides: TGTGCCAGTAGTATCCGGACAGACTATGGCTACACCTTC. Together with reference TRBV19 and TRBJ1-2, the CDR3 gives the full variable domain: DGGITQSPKYLFRKEGQNVTLSCEQNLNHDAMYWYRQDPGQGLRLIYYSQIVNDFQKGDIAEGYSVSREKKESFPLTVTSAQKNPTAFYLCASSIRTDYGYTFGSGTRLTVV.

The chain couples TRBV10-1 to TRBJ2-3; no firm D call. V dropped 5 bases and J dropped 4 bases, with 10 bases sitting between them. The CDR3 runs 13 residues. From germline, CDR1 is WNHNN and CDR2 SYGVQD (reference sequence). Here the CDR3 DNA reads TGCGCCAGCAGTCCTATGATCCCAGATACGCAGTATTTT. The encoded protein is CASSPMIPDTQYF.

The chain has TRBV7-3 and TRBJ1-1; TRBD1 might be the D (5 bases). The length of the CDR3 is 13 residues. From germline, CDR1 is SGHTA and CDR2 FQGTGA. V was trimmed by 3 bases and J by 1 base, leaving 6 bases between them. CDR3 amino acids: CASSFGGNTEAFF. As DNA, the CDR3 is TGTGCCAGCAGCTTTGGGGGGAACACTGAAGCTTTCTTT.

This sequence joins TRBV7-8 and TRBJ1-3; D not resolved. The germline V and J ends were trimmed by 3 bases and 1 base, with 4 bases remaining between them. The germline CDR1 and CDR2 sequences are SGHVS and FQNEAQ. This CDR3 has 13 residues. The CDR3 sequence: CASSFESGNTIYF. CDR3 sequence (DNA): TGTGCCAGCAGCTTTGAGTCTGGAAACACCATATATTTT.

J is TRBJ1-5 and V is TRBV2; perhaps TRBD1 as D (6 bases). CDR1 and CDR2 (germline): SNHLY, FYNNEI. The V end lost 7 bases, the J end lost 1 base, and 14 bases lay between the germline ends. The CDR3 is made up of 15 amino acids. CDR3 bases: TGTGCCAGCACTGGGACATTGGGGAGCAATCAGCCCCAGCATTTT. Translated, it gives CASTGTLGSNQPQHF. Full variable domain (rest looked up from reference TRBV2 and TRBJ1-5): EPEVTQTPSHQVTQMGQEVILRCVPISNHLYFYWYRQILGQKVEFLVSFYNNEISEKSEIFDDQFSVERPDGSNFTLKIRSTKLEDSAMYFCASTGTLGSNQPQHFGDGTRLSIL.

The chain combines TRBV5-4 with TRBJ1-2; D is undetermined. The CDR3 contains 13 residues. From germline, CDR1 is SGHNT and CDR2 YYREEE (reference sequence). V lost 0 bases and J lost 8, with 11 bases in between. The CDR3 loop is CASSLDWGDGYTF. The CDR3 coding sequence is TGTGCCAGCAGCTTGGATTGGGGAGACGGCTACACCTTC.

Concerning this clone: The junction departs from the called germline gene at one end, perhaps through a read error. The rearrangement links TRBV3-1 (or the pseudogene TRBV3-2) to TRBJ2-5; tentatively, D is TRBD2 (6 bases). The CDR3 is made up of 15 amino acids. Germline CDR1 LGHDT, CDR2 YNNKEL (reference sequence). DNA for the CDR3: TGTGCCAGTAGCCAAAACCCCGGGGGTTGGGAGACCCAGTACTTC. It translates to CASSQNPGGWETQYF.

V and J are TRBV12-3 or TRBV12-4 and TRBJ2-1; D not resolved. V was trimmed by 3 bases and J by 13 bases, leaving 10 bases between them. The CDR3 runs to 11 residues. CDR3 bases: TGTGCCAGCAGTTTTGGGGTGCGACAGTTCTTC. Its protein product is CASSFGVRQFF.

This rearrangement joins TRBV7-6 to TRBJ1-1, with a weak D call TRBD1 (6 bases). CDR1 is SGHVS, CDR2 FNYEAQ, per germline. Trimming removed 4 bases at V and 3 bases at J, with 18 bases between. The CDR3 has 16 amino acids. The CDR3 region has the DNA TGTGCCAGCAGCTCCCGCGGGGGGGCGCGGGACACTGAAGCTTTCTTT. The encoded protein is CASSSRGGARDTEAFF.

V and J are TRBV28 and TRBJ2-7, with D perhaps assigned TRBD1 or TRBD2 (5 bases each). The V and J ends lost 2 bases and 0 bases respectively, with 8 bases between them. Germline V CDR1 and CDR2: MDHEN, SYDVKM. This CDR3 spans 14 amino acids. The CDR3, as DNA: TGTGCCAGCAGTTTACCAGGGAGCTCCTACGAGCAGTACGTC. Encoded protein: CASSLPGSSYEQYV.

This clone was counted a few times. This chain uses TRBV13 with TRBJ2-7, with 8 bases aligning to TRBD1. Germline loops: CDR1 PRHDT, CDR2 FYEKMQ (reference sequence). V shed 2 bases, J shed 6 bases, and the junction held 15 bases outside the gene matches. There are 17 residues in the CDR3. CDR3 nucleotide sequence: TGTGCCAGCAGCTTACAAACGGACAGGGTTCTTGATGGCGAGCAGTACGTC. Its translation is CASSLQTDRVLDGEQYV.

CDR3 residues: CASSYSGVINEQYV. CDR3 nucleotide sequence: TGTGCCAGCAGTTACTCAGGGGTTATTAACGAGCAGTACGTC. The V gene is TRBV6-2 or TRBV6-3, the J gene TRBJ2-7; D may be TRBD1 (5 bases). Per the germline V gene, CDR1 is MNHEY and CDR2 is SVGEGT. The CDR3 sequence is 14 residues long. V was pared by 0 bases and J by 5 bases, with 11 bases between.

The V gene is TRBV24-1, the J gene TRBJ2-3, with TRBD2 identical over 14 bases. Germline CDR1 KGHDR, CDR2 SFDVKD. V trimming: 3 bases; J trimming: 5 bases; junction bases outside the gene matches: 6. This CDR3 region has 17 residues. In nucleotides, the CDR3 is TGTGCCACCAGTGATCCGGGACTAGCGGGGGAGGAAGATACGCAGTATTTT. Amino acid sequence: CATSDPGLAGEEDTQYF.

CDR3 residues: CASTHTGEGYGYTF. DNA for the CDR3: TGTGCCAGCACCCACACAGGGGAGGGCTATGGCTACACCTTC. The genes are TRBV7-9 and TRBJ1-2, with 7 bases aligning to TRBD1. Germline V gene lookup returns CDR1 SEHNR and CDR2 FQNEAQ (reference sequence). This CDR3 contains 14 residues. The V segment lost 7 bases and the J segment 4 bases; nucleotides outside the gene matches: 9.

V is TRBV6-5 and J is TRBJ2-2; D remains ambiguous. Between the trimmed V and J ends, which lost 2 bases and 2 bases, there was a span of 9 bases. The CDR3 spans 15 residues. CDR1 and CDR2 (germline): MNHEY, SVGAGI. CDR3: CASSYRDTNTGELFF. The CDR3 nucleotides are TGTGCCAGCAGTTACCGAGATACCAACACCGGGGAGCTGTTTTTT.

V usage is TRBV12-3 or TRBV12-4 and J usage is TRBJ1-1; D call uncertain. This CDR3 spans 13 amino acids. The germline V and J ends were trimmed by 6 bases and 1 base, with 9 bases remaining between them. The CDR3 loop reads CASSPPRNTEAFF. The CDR3 DNA is TGTGCCAGCAGCCCCCCCCGGAACACTGAAGCTTTCTTT.

The rearrangement joins TRBV24-1 to TRBJ1-2; weak D call: TRBD1 (6 bases). Trimming shortened V by 4 bases and J by 6 bases, and 14 bases separated the two germline ends. The CDR3 totals 14 residues. Germline CDR1 and CDR2: KGHDR and SFDVKD. The CDR3 sequence: CATSDPNRVDGYTF. The CDR3, as DNA: TGTGCCACCAGTGACCCGAACAGGGTGGATGGCTACACCTTC.

The V gene is TRBV4-1, the J gene TRBJ1-2; D remains ambiguous. Germline CDR1 reads MGHRA; CDR2 reads YSYEKL. With 0 bases removed from V and 1 base from J, the gap between germline ends came to 9 bases. CDR3 length equals 15 residues. DNA for the CDR3: TGCGCCAGCAGCCAAGATAGTGCGAGTAACTATGGCTACACCTTC. Protein product: CASSQDSASNYGYTF.

The CDR3, as DNA: TGTGCCAGCAGCTTGGGACCCGGGCAGCAAGAGACCCAGTACTTC. This translates into CASSLGPGQQETQYF. V is TRBV5-5 and J is TRBJ2-5; D gene uncertain. Germline V gene sequence: CDR1 SGHKS, CDR2 YYEKEE (reference sequence). There are 15 residues in the CDR3. Between the trimmed V and J ends, which lost 0 bases and 2 bases, there was a span of 11 bases.